Listed below are T cell receptor beta chains from one sample, sequenced in a study of PD-1 blockade in classical Hodgkin lymphoma. Clones were read by immunoSEQ multiplex PCR, and TCRdb kept only the in-frame ones, dropping some. The sample includes 30,000 to 40,000 clones, 92% of them seen just once. The specimen comprised CD4+ T cells from blood, sampled before the fourth cycle of nivolumab. The receptors stem from a human donor with classical Hodgkin lymphoma. The CDR3 runs from the conserved cysteine through the conserved F or W. The D gene is left open where the match is weak. Only part of the rows carry a size: once, few, many, or a class if the clone is expanded.

d_gene	j_gene	v_gene	abundance	CDR3nt	CDR3aa
TRBD2	TRBJ2-5	TRBV30	-	TGTGCCTGGAGTGTATTAGCGGGAGGGCCGGGGGCCGGGGGGTCCCAGTACTTC	CAWSVLAGGPGAGGSQYF
TRBD1	TRBJ1-2	TRBV19	-	TGTGCCAGTAGTAGACCGGGACAGGGTATTAACTATGGCTACACCTTC	CASSRPGQGINYGYTF
TRBD1	TRBJ1-2	TRBV2	-	TGTGCCAGCAGTGAAGAGATCCGATTCGGGACAGGGGTAAAATATGGCTACACCTTC	CASSEEIRFGTGVKYGYTF
TRBD2	TRBJ2-5	TRBV5-5	once	TGTGCCAGCAGCTTGCCTATGGCGGGGGGACAAGAGACCCAGTACTTC	CASSLPMAGGQETQYF
TRBD1	TRBJ1-5	TRBV11-2	once	TGTGCCAGCAGCTTAACAGGGGTAAGCAATCAGCCCCAGCATTTT	CASSLTGVSNQPQHF
-	TRBJ1-4	TRBV29-1	-	TGCAGCGCCGTCGGGGTAGTTGAAAAACTGTTTTTT	CSAVGVVEKLFF
TRBD2	TRBJ2-1	TRBV5-1	-	TGCGCCAGCAGCTTGGGTAGGTCTAGCGGGAGTTCGTACAATGAGCAGTTCTTC	CASSLGRSSGSSYNEQFF
TRBD1	TRBJ1-1	TRBV7-3	-	TGTGCCAGCAGCTTTGGAGGGGGCATTGCTGAAGCTTTCTTT	CASSFGGGIAEAFF
TRBD2	TRBJ2-2	TRBV29-1	-	TGCAGCGCCACTAGCGGGAGGAACACCGGGGAGCTGTTTTTT	CSATSGRNTGELFF
-	TRBJ2-3	TRBV7-7	-	TGTGCCAGCAGTGAAGGGCAAAACACAGATACGCAGTATTTT	CASSEGQNTDTQYF
-	TRBJ2-1	TRBV7-2	-	TGTGCCAGCAGCCCCCGCTACAATGAGCAGTTCTTC	CASSPRYNEQFF
TRBD1	TRBJ1-4	TRBV18	-	TGTGCCAGCTCACCACCGGGACAGGGGGCTGGTGAAAAACTGTTTTTT	CASSPPGQGAGEKLFF